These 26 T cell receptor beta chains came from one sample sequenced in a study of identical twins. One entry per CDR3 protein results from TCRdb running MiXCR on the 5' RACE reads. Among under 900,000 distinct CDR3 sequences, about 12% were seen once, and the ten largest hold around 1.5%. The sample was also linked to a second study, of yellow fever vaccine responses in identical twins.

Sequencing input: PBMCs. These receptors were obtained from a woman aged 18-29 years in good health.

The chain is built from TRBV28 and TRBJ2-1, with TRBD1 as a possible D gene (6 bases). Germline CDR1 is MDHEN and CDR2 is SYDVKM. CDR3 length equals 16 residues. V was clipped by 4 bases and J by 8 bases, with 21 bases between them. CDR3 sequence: CASSWVSGDLRYEQFF. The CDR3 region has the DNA TGTGCCAGCAGTTGGGTGTCAGGGGATCTTCGTTATGAGCAGTTCTTC.

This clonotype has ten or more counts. The CDR3 DNA reads TGTGCCAGCAGCCAGGATAGACTAGCGGGGACCCAGTACTTC. It yields the protein CASSQDRLAGTQYF. The rearrangement joins TRBV3-1 to TRBJ2-5, with 10 positions matching TRBD2. The CDR3 contains 14 residues. The ends lost 3 bases at V and 7 bases at J; junction bases unmatched: 5. CDR1 and CDR2 (germline): LGHDT, YNNKEL (reference sequence).

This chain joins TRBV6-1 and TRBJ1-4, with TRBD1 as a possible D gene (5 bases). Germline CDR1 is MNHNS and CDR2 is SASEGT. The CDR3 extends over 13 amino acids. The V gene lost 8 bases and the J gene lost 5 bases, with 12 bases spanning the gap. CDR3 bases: TGTGCCAGCGACAGCCCGTTGAATGAAAAACTGTTTTTT. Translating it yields CASDSPLNEKLFF.

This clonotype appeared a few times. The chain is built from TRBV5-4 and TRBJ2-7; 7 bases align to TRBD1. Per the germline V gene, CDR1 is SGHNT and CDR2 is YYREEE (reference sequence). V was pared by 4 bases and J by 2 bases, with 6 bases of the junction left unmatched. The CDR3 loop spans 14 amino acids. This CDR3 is CASSPGQVAYEQYV. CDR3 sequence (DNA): TGTGCCAGCAGCCCCGGACAGGTCGCCTACGAGCAGTACGTC.

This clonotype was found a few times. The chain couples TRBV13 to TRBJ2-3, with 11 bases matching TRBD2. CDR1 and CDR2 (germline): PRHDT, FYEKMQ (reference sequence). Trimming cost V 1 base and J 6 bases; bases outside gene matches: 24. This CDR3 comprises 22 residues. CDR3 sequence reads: CASSLVPVHPLTTSGTRDTQYF. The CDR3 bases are TGTGCCAGCAGCTTAGTACCAGTGCACCCGTTAACGACTAGCGGGACGCGGGATACGCAGTATTTT.

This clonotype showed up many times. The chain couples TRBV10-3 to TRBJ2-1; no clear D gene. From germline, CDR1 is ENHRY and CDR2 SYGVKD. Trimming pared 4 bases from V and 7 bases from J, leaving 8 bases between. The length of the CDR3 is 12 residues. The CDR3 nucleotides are TGTGCCATCAGTGGCACTCTGAATGAGCAGTTCTTC. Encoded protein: CAISGTLNEQFF.

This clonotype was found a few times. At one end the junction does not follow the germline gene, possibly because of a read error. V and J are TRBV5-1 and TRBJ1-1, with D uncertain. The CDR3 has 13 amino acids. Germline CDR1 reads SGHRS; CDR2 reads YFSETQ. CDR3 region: CASRLDGDTEAFF. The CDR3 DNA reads TGCGCCAGCAGATTGGACGGTGACACTGAAGCTTTCTTT.

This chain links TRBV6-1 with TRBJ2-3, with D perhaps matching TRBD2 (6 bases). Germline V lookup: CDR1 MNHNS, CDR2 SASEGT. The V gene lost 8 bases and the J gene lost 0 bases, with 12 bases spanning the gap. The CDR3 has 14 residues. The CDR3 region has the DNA TGTGCCAGCGGTAGCGGACAAAGCACAGATACGCAGTATTTT. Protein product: CASGSGQSTDTQYF.

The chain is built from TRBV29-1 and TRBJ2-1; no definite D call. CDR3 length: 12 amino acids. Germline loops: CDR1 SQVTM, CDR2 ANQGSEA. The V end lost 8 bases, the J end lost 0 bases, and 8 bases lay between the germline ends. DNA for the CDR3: TGCAGCCACCCCTGCTCCTACAATGAGCAGTTCTTC. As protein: CSHPCSYNEQFF.

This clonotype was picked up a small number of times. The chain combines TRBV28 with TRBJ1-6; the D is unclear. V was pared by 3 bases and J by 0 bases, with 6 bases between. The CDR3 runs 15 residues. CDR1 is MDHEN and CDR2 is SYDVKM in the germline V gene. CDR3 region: CASSLEVSYNSPLHF. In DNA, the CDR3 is TGTGCCAGCAGTTTGGAAGTCTCCTATAATTCACCCCTCCACTTT. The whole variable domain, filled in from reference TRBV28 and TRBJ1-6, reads DVKVTQSSRYLVKRTGEKVFLECVQDMDHENMFWYRQDPGLGLRLIYFSYDVKMKEKGDIPEGYSVSREKKERFSLILESASTNQTSMYLCASSLEVSYNSPLHFGNGTRLTVT.

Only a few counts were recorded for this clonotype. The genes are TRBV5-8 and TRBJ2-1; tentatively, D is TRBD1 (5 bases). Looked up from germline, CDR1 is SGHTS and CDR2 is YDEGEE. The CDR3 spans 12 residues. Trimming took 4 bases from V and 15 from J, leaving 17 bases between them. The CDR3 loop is CASSLKGLNPFF. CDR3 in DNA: TGTGCCAGCAGCCTCAAGGGGCTAAATCCGTTCTTC.

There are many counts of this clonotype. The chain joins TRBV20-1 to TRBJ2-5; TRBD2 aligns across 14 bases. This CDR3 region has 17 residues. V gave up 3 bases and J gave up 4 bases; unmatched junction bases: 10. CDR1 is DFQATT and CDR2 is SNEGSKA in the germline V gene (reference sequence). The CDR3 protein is CSASTGTSGRNLETQYF. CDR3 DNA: TGCAGTGCTAGCACCGGGACTAGCGGGAGAAATTTAGAGACCCAGTACTTC.

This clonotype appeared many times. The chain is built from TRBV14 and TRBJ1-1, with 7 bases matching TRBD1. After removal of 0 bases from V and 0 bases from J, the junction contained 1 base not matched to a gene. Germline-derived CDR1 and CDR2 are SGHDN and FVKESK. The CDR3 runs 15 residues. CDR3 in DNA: TGTGCCAGCAGCCAAGATACAGGGGTGAACACTGAAGCTTTCTTT. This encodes CASSQDTGVNTEAFF.

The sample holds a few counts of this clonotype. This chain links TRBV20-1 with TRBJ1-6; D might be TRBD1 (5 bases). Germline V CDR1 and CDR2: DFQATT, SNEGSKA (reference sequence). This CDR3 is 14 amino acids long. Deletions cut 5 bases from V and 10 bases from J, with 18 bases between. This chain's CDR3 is CSAGTRDDWSPLHF. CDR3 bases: TGCAGTGCTGGTACCCGGGACGATTGGTCACCCCTCCACTTT.

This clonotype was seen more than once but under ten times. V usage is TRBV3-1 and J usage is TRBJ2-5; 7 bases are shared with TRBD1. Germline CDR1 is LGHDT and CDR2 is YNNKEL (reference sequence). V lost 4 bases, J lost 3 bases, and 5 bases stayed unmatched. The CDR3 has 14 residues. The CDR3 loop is CASSRQGSKETQYF. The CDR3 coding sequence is TGTGCCAGCAGCCGACAGGGATCTAAAGAGACCCAGTACTTC.

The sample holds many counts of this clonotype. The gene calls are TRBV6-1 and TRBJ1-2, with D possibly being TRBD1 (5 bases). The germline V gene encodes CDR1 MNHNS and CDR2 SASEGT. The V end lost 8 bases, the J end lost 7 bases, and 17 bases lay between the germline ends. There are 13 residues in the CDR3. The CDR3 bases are TGTGCCAGCCGTGCGGGGCCATCGGGTGGCTACACCTTC. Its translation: CASRAGPSGGYTF.

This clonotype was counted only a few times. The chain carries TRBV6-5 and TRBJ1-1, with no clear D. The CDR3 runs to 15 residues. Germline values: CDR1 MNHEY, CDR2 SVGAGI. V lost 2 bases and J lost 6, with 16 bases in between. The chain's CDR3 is CASSYGLGGEPEAFF. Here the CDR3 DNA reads TGTGCCAGCAGTTACGGCCTAGGCGGGGAACCTGAAGCTTTCTTT.

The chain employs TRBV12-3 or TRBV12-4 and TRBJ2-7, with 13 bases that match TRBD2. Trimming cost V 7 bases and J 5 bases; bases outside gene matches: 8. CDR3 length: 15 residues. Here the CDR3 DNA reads TGTGCCAGCACAATGGGACTAGCGGGGTTCCACGAGCAGTACTTC. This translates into CASTMGLAGFHEQYF.

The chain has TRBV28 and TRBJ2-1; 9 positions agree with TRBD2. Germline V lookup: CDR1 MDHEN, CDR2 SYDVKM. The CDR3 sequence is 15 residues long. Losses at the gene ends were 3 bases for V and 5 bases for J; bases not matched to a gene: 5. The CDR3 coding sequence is TGTGCCAGCAGTTTGGGCGGGAGGGCCGACAATGAGCAGTTCTTC. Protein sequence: CASSLGGRADNEQFF. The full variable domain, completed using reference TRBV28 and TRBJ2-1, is DVKVTQSSRYLVKRTGEKVFLECVQDMDHENMFWYRQDPGLGLRLIYFSYDVKMKEKGDIPEGYSVSREKKERFSLILESASTNQTSMYLCASSLGGRADNEQFFGPGTRLTVL.

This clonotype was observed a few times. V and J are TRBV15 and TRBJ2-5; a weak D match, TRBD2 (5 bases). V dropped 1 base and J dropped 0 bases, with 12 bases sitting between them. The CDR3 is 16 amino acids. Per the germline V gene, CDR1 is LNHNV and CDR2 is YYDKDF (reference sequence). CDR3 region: CATSRARTGNQETQYF. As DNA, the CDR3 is TGTGCCACCAGCAGAGCAAGAACGGGAAACCAAGAGACCCAGTACTTC. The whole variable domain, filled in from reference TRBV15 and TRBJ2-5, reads DAMVIQNPRYQVTQFGKPVTLSCSQTLNHNVMYWYQQKSSQAPKLLFHYYDKDFNNEADTPDNFQSRRPNTSFCFLDIRSPGLGDTAMYLCATSRARTGNQETQYFGPGTRLLVL.

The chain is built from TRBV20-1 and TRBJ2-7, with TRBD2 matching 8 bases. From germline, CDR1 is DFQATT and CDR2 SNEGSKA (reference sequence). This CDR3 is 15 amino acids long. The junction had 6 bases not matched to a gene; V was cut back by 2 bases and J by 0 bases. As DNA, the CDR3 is TGCAGTGCTAGAAGGTGGGCGGGAGGCTCCTACGAGCAGTACTTC. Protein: CSARRWAGGSYEQYF.

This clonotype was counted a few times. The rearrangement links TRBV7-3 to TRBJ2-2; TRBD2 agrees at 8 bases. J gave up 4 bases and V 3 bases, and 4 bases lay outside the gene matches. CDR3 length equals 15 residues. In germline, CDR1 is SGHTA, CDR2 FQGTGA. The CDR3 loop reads CASSLYLAGTGELFF. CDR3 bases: TGTGCCAGCAGCTTGTATCTAGCGGGCACCGGGGAGCTGTTTTTT.

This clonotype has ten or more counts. The CDR3 DNA sequence: TGTGCCAGCAGCTTGGTGATGGTTAGCCCGAACACCGGGGAGCTGTTTTTT. This gives the protein CASSLVMVSPNTGELFF. This chain joins TRBV5-6 and TRBJ2-2; D not certain. V lost 0 bases and J lost 0, with 12 bases in between. Germline values: CDR1 SGHDT, CDR2 YYEEEE. The CDR3 runs to 17 residues.

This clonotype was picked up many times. CDR3 amino acids: CASSLRTNTEAFF. The DNA of the CDR3 is TGTGCCAGCAGTTTGAGGACGAACACTGAAGCTTTCTTT. The genes are TRBV12-3 or TRBV12-4 and TRBJ1-1, with D unresolved. The CDR3 contains 13 residues. V lost 3 bases and J 1 base, leaving 6 bases between the germline ends.

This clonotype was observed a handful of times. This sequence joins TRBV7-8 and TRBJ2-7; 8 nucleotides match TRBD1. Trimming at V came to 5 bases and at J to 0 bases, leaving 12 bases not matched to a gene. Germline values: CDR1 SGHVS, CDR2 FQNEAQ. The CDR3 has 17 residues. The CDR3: CASSLLRTGGDSYEQYV. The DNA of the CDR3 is TGTGCCAGCAGCCTATTGAGAACAGGGGGAGACTCCTACGAGCAGTACGTC.

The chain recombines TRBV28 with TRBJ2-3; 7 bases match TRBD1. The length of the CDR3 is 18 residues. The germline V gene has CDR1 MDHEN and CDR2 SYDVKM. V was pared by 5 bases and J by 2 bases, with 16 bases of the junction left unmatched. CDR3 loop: CASSPDPLTGDYTDTQYF. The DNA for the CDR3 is TGTGCCAGCAGTCCCGACCCACTTACAGGGGATTACACAGATACGCAGTATTTT.